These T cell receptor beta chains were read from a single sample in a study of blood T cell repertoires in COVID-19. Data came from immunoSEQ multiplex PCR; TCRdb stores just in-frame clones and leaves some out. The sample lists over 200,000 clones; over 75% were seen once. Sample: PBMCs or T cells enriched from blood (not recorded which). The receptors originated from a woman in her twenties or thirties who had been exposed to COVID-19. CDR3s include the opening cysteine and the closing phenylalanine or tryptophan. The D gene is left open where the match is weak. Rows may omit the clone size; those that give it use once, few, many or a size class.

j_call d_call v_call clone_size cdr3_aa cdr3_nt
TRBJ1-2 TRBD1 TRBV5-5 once CASSPMTGGIYGYTF TGTGCCAGCAGCCCGATGACAGGGGGCATCTATGGCTACACCTTC
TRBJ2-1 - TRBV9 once CASSVAQLAEQFF TGTGCCAGCAGCGTAGCACAATTAGCGGAGCAGTTCTTC
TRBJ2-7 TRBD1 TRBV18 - CASSQATGGIEQYF TGTGCCAGCTCACAGGCGACAGGGGGCATCGAGCAGTACTTC
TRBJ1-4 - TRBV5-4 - CASSFGPQGGEKLFF TGTGCCAGCAGCTTCGGTCCCCAGGGCGGCGAAAAACTGTTTTTT
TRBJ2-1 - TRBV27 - CASSIRRGYNEQFF TGTGCCAGCAGCATCCGCCGGGGTTACAATGAGCAGTTCTTC
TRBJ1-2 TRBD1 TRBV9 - CASSPPLKDRLNYGYTF TGTGCCAGCAGCCCCCCCCTAAAGGACAGGTTGAACTATGGCTACACCTTC
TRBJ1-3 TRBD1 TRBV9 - CASSDRTGGNTIYF TGTGCCAGCAGCGATAGGACAGGGGGTAACACCATATATTTT
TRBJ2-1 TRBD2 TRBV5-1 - CASSLAAGGVNEQFF TGCGCCAGCAGCTTGGCCGCGGGAGGGGTCAATGAGCAGTTCTTC
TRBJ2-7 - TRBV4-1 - CASSQDPAGSIQSSYEQYF TGCGCCAGCAGCCAAGATCCAGCGGGCAGTATTCAAAGCTCCTACGAGCAGTACTTC
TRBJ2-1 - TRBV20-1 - CSASPTLSSYNEQFF TGCAGTGCTAGTCCCACTCTGAGCTCCTACAATGAGCAGTTCTTC
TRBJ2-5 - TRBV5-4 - CASSLPPGKETQYF TGTGCCAGCAGCTTGCCCCCAGGAAAAGAGACCCAGTACTTC
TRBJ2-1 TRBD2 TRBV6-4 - CASSESLSSGYNEQFF TGTGCCAGCAGTGAATCATTGTCTAGCGGATACAATGAGCAGTTCTTC
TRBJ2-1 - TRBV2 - CASSEDLGSAKQFF TGTGCCAGCAGTGAAGATCTCGGGAGCGCCAAGCAGTTCTTC
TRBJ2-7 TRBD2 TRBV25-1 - CASSNTSGSSYEQYF TGTGCCAGCAGTAACACTAGCGGGAGCTCCTACGAGCAGTACTTC
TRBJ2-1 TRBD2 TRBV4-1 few CASSQGSSGYNEQFF TGCGCCAGCAGCCAAGGGTCTAGCGGGTACAATGAGCAGTTCTTC
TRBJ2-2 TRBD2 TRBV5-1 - CASSPSGRDTGELFF TGCGCCAGCAGCCCGAGCGGGAGGGACACCGGGGAGCTGTTTTTT
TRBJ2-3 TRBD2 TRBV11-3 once CASSLGAGGATDTQYF TGTGCCAGCAGCTTGGGAGCGGGAGGGGCGACAGATACGCAGTATTTT
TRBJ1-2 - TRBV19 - CASSANFYGYTF TGTGCCAGTAGTGCAAACTTCTATGGCTACACCTTC
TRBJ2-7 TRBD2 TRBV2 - CASSTTIAGEYYEQYF TGTGCCAGCAGTACGACGATAGCGGGAGAGTACTACGAGCAGTACTTC
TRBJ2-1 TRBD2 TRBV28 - CASSLLAGGSNEQFF TGTGCCAGCAGTTTACTAGCGGGAGGGAGTAATGAGCAGTTCTTC
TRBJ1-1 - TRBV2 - CASTELTEAFF TGTGCCAGCACCGAGTTGACTGAAGCTTTCTTT
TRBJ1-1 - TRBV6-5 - CASSLYQAFF TGTGCCAGCAGTCTTTATCAAGCTTTCTTT
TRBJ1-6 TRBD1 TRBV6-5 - CASKEGTGYPPLHF TGTGCCAGCAAGGAAGGGACAGGGTATCCACCCCTCCACTTT
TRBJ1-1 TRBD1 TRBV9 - CASSAGAGGVDTEAFF TGTGCCAGCAGCGCAGGGGCAGGGGGAGTGGACACTGAAGCTTTCTTT
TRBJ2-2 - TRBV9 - CASSVAGGQFTGELFF TGTGCCAGCAGCGTAGCTGGCGGGCAGTTCACCGGGGAGCTGTTTTTT
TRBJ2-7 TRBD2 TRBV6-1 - CASSAGGLAGTSYEQYF TGTGCCAGCAGTGCAGGGGGACTAGCGGGAACCTCCTACGAGCAGTACTTC
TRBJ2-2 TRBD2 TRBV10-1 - CASSESSPGGPNTGELFF TGCGCCAGCAGTGAGTCGAGTCCGGGGGGGCCGAACACCGGGGAGCTGTTTTTT
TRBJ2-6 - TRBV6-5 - CASSYSAPSGANVLTF TGTGCCAGCAGTTACTCGGCCCCTTCTGGGGCCAACGTCCTGACTTTC
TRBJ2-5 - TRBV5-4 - CASSLEGGETQYF TGTGCCAGCAGCTTGGAGGGGGGGGAGACCCAGTACTTC
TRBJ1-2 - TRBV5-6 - CASSPSRVGYTF TGTGCCAGCAGCCCGAGCAGGGTAGGCTACACCTTC
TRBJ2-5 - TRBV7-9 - CASSLVQALQETQYF TGTGCCAGCAGCTTAGTCCAGGCCTTACAAGAGACCCAGTACTTC
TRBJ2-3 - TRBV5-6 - CASSDYNTDTQYF TGTGCCAGCAGCGACTATAACACAGATACGCAGTATTTT
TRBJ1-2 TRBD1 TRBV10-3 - CAIGTGDGYTF TGTGCCATCGGGACAGGGGATGGCTACACCTTC
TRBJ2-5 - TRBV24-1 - CATSDPDRFQETQYF TGTGCCACCAGTGATCCAGACAGGTTCCAAGAGACCCAGTACTTC
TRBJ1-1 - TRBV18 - CASSLTDRNTEAFF TGTGCCAGCTCTCTAACGGACAGGAACACTGAAGCTTTCTTT
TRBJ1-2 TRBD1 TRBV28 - CASSLRTGGGGVYGYTF TGTGCCAGCAGTTTACGGACAGGGGGCGGGGGAGTCTATGGCTACACCTTC
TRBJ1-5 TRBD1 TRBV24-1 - CATSAEQGPSSGNQPQHF TGTGCCACCAGTGCCGAACAGGGGCCGTCTTCTGGCAATCAGCCCCAGCATTTT
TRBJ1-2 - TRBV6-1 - CASSEGGEVYGYTF TGTGCCAGCAGTGAAGGGGGGGAAGTCTATGGCTACACCTTC
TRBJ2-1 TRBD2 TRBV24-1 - CATRKAGGAYNEQFF TGTGCCACCAGGAAAGCGGGAGGGGCCTACAATGAGCAGTTCTTC
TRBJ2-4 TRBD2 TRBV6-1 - CASSELAGGSMGIQYF TGTGCCAGCAGTGAGCTAGCGGGAGGCTCAATGGGCATTCAGTACTTC